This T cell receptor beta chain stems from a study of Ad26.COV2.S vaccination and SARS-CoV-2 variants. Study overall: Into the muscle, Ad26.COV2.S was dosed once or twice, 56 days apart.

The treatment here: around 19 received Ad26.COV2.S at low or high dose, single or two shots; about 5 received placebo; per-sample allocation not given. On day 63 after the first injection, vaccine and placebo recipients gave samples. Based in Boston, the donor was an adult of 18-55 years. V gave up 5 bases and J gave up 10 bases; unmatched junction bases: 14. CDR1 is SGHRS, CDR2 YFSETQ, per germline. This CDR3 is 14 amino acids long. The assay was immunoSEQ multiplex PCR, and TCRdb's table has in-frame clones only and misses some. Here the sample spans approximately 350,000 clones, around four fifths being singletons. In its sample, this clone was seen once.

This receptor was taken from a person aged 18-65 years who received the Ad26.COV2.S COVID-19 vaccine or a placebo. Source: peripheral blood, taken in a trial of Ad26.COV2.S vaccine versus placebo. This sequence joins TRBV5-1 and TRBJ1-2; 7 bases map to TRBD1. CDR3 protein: CASRKGAEDLFYTF. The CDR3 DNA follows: TGCGCCAGCAGGAAGGGGGCAGAGGACCTTTTCTACACCTTC.